Following are 20 T cell receptor beta chains from one sample sequenced in a study of blood T cell repertoires in COVID-19. Produced via immunoSEQ multiplex PCR; TCRdb's table is partial and in-frame only. The table records about 76,000 clones, 75% to 90% of them present only once. Sequences were obtained from peripheral blood. The source is a man aged 45-60 years with active COVID-19.

This chain uses TRBV6-2 or TRBV6-3 with TRBJ2-7; D not resolved. Looked up from germline, CDR1 is MNHEY and CDR2 is SVGEGT. V was trimmed by 0 bases and J by 5 bases, leaving 14 bases between them. CDR3 length equals 15 residues. The DNA of the CDR3 is TGTGCCAGCAGTTACTCGGCAGGTTTTCCTAACGAGCAGTACTTC. It is translated as CASSYSAGFPNEQYF.

This chain connects TRBV5-1 to TRBJ1-6, with D possibly TRBD1 on 6 matching bases. The germline V and J ends were trimmed by 0 bases and 6 bases, with 10 bases remaining between them. Looked up from germline, CDR1 is SGHRS and CDR2 is YFSETQ. This CDR3 is 15 amino acids long. The CDR3 sequence: CASSLVGGANSPLHF. CDR3 in DNA: TGCGCCAGCAGCTTGGTAGGGGGGGCTAATTCACCCCTCCACTTT.

The chain employs TRBV29-1 and TRBJ1-2, with D uncertain. This CDR3 contains 12 residues. Looked up from germline, CDR1 is SQVTM and CDR2 is ANQGSEA. Trimming pared 7 bases from V and 2 bases from J, leaving 11 bases between. CDR3 DNA sequence: TGCAGCGGGGAAGATAAAAACTATGGCTACACCTTC. As protein: CSGEDKNYGYTF.

This clone appeared a few times. CDR3 coding DNA: TGCGCCAGCAGCGCGGACAGGGTGGACACTGAAGCTTTCTTT. Residues: CASSADRVDTEAFF. The chain is built from TRBV5-1 and TRBJ1-1; 8 bases match TRBD1. V trimming: 4 bases; J trimming: 3 bases; junction bases outside the gene matches: 5. Germline CDR1 and CDR2: SGHRS and YFSETQ. The CDR3 has 14 residues.

The J gene is TRBJ2-5, the V gene TRBV4-2, with TRBD1 matching over 12 bases. Germline CDR1 reads LGHNA; CDR2 reads YNFKEQ. V lost 0 bases, J lost 6 bases, and 8 bases stayed unmatched. CDR3 length: 17 residues. The CDR3 DNA follows: TGTGCCAGCAGCCAAGAATTTTCCGGGACAGGGGGCAAGACCCAGTACTTC. This encodes CASSQEFSGTGGKTQYF.

J is TRBJ2-2 and V is TRBV4-3; D is uncertain. Germline assignment: CDR1 LGHNA and CDR2 YSLEER. The CDR3 length is 14 residues. Trimming shortened V by 1 base and J by 6 bases, and 9 bases separated the two germline ends. In DNA form, the CDR3 reads TGCGCCAGCAGCCAAGCCCAATCAGCCGGGGAGCTGTTTTTT. This codes for CASSQAQSAGELFF.

V is TRBV9 and J is TRBJ1-6; no clear D gene. The CDR3 sequence is 12 residues long. Germline V gene lookup returns CDR1 SGDLS and CDR2 YYNGEE. V lost 7 bases to trimming and J lost 7 bases, with 9 bases between them. CDR3 DNA: TGTGCCAGCCGCGATGAGAATTCACCCCTCCACTTT. This encodes CASRDENSPLHF.

The chain combines TRBV19 with TRBJ2-3; 10 positions match TRBD2. CDR1 LNHDA and CDR2 SQIVND come from the germline V gene (reference sequence). CDR3 length equals 15 residues. V was clipped by 2 bases and J by 4 bases; unmatched bases: 3. The DNA for the CDR3 is TGTGCCAGTAGTATATTAGCGGGAGGCCCAGATACGCAGTATTTT. It yields the protein CASSILAGGPDTQYF.

CDR3 DNA: TGTGCCAGCAGTTTACGGGGGAACACTGAAGCTTTCTTT. Amino acids: CASSLRGNTEAFF. J is TRBJ1-1 and V is TRBV12-3 or TRBV12-4; D not resolved. With 2 bases removed from V and 1 base from J, the gap between germline ends came to 5 bases. CDR3 length equals 13 residues.

The V gene is TRBV7-3, the J gene TRBJ2-1; TRBD2 matches 8 bases. Per the germline V gene, CDR1 is SGHTA and CDR2 is FQGTGA. The CDR3 contains 15 residues. V shed 5 bases, J shed 7 bases, and the junction held 10 bases outside the gene matches. The chain's CDR3 is CASSPLGGGGNEQFF. CDR3 nucleotides: TGTGCCAGCAGCCCCCTCGGGGGGGGCGGAAATGAGCAGTTCTTC.

V is TRBV29-1 and J is TRBJ2-7; the D gene is possibly TRBD1 (6 bases). The ends were cut back, 4 bases at V and 3 bases at J, with 13 bases in the middle. Germline lookup yields CDR1 SQVTM and CDR2 ANQGSEA. This CDR3 is 13 amino acids long. The chain's CDR3 is CSVGTVGGYEQYF. The CDR3 DNA sequence: TGCAGCGTTGGGACAGTCGGTGGCTACGAGCAGTACTTC.

The chain is built from TRBV3-1 (or the pseudogene TRBV3-2) and TRBJ1-4; 8 positions match TRBD1. CDR3 size: 16 residues. Germline V gives CDR1 LGHDT, CDR2 YNNKEL (reference sequence). V lost 3 bases to trimming and J lost 4 bases; unmatched junction nucleotides: 7. Written as DNA, the CDR3 is TGTGCCAGCAGCCATCAAGGGACAGGTTATAATGAAAAACTGTTTTTT. This sequence encodes CASSHQGTGYNEKLFF.

The V and J genes are TRBV18 and TRBJ2-1; D is unresolved. Germline V gives CDR1 KGHSH, CDR2 LQKENI. The CDR3 is 13 residues long. V lost 4 bases to trimming and J lost 4 bases, with 8 bases between them. The CDR3 sequence: CASSLTGYNEQFF. DNA for the CDR3: TGTGCCAGCTCACTGACGGGTTACAATGAGCAGTTCTTC. Drawing the rest from reference TRBV18 and TRBJ2-1, the complete variable domain is NAGVMQNPRHLVRRRGQEARLRCSPMKGHSHVYWYRQLPEEGLKFMVYLQKENIIDESGMPKERFSAEFPKEGPSILRIQQVVRGDSAAYFCASSLTGYNEQFFGPGTRLTVL.

The gene calls are TRBV29-1 and TRBJ2-3; TRBD2 might be the D (5 bases). CDR1 and CDR2 (germline): SQVTM, ANQGSEA. CDR3 length: 16 amino acids. V lost 5 bases and J 0 bases, leaving 18 bases between the germline ends. This chain's CDR3 is CSVRGRGTVSTDTQYF. The CDR3 DNA reads as TGCAGCGTTAGAGGGAGAGGAACCGTAAGCACAGATACGCAGTATTTT.

The chain combines TRBV5-6 with TRBJ2-5, with D possibly TRBD2 on 6 matching bases. V shed 0 bases and J shed 5 bases, with 23 bases lying between them. The CDR3 spans 18 residues. CDR1 and CDR2 (germline): SGHDT, YYEEEE. The CDR3 loop is CASSLGWRLVGAKETQYF. The CDR3 nucleotides read TGTGCCAGCAGCTTGGGTTGGAGACTAGTTGGGGCCAAGGAGACCCAGTACTTC.

This clone has only one observation. V usage is TRBV19 and J usage is TRBJ1-5, with TRBD1 identical over 10 bases. Trimming cost V 1 base and J 0 bases; bases outside gene matches: 3. This CDR3 region has 17 residues. The V gene's germline CDR1 is LNHDA and CDR2 SQIVND (reference sequence). In nucleotides, the CDR3 is TGTGCCAGTAGTATAGGACAGGGGGCGTATAGCAATCAGCCCCAGCATTTT. Translated: CASSIGQGAYSNQPQHF.

The chain uses TRBV28 and TRBJ1-2, with D unresolved. Germline CDR1 reads MDHEN; CDR2 reads SYDVKM. Trimming shortened V by 1 base and J by 1 base, and 7 bases separated the two germline ends. CDR3 size: 14 residues. This CDR3 is CASSLSGFNYGYTF. The CDR3 DNA is TGTGCCAGCAGTTTATCAGGATTTAACTATGGCTACACCTTC.

The chain is built from TRBV11-2 and TRBJ2-7; TRBD2 matches at 11 bases. The CDR3 has 14 residues. Germline V gene lookup returns CDR1 SGHAT and CDR2 FQNNGV. With 4 bases clipped from V and 2 bases from J, the junction kept 1 base outside the gene matches. CDR3 nucleotides: TGTGCCAGCAGCTCGACTAGCGGGGCCTACGAGCAGTACTTC. This gives the protein CASSSTSGAYEQYF.

The rearrangement links TRBV30 to TRBJ2-3; 9 bases fit TRBD1. CDR1 and CDR2 from the germline V gene are GTSNPN and SVGIG (reference sequence). V was clipped by 1 base and J by 0 bases; unmatched bases: 14. The CDR3 sequence is 19 residues long. CDR3 sequence: CAWSAGQGLIAASTDTQYF. CDR3 DNA sequence: TGTGCCTGGAGTGCGGGACAGGGTTTGATAGCGGCAAGCACAGATACGCAGTATTTT.

The rearrangement links TRBV5-4 to TRBJ1-1, with 8 bases fitting TRBD1. CDR1 and CDR2 from the germline V gene are SGHNT and YYREEE (reference sequence). The V segment lost 2 bases and the J segment 1 base; nucleotides outside the gene matches: 4. This CDR3 is 15 amino acids long. CDR3 in amino acids: CASSFRTGQNTEAFF. In DNA, the CDR3 is TGTGCCAGCAGCTTCAGGACAGGGCAGAACACTGAAGCTTTCTTT. Full variable domain (outside the CDR3, taken from reference TRBV5-4 and TRBJ1-1): ETGVTQSPTHLIKTRGQQVTLRCSSQSGHNTVSWYQQALGQGPQFIFQYYREEENGRGNFPPRFSGLQFPNYSSELNVNALELDDSALYLCASSFRTGQNTEAFFGQGTRLTVV.